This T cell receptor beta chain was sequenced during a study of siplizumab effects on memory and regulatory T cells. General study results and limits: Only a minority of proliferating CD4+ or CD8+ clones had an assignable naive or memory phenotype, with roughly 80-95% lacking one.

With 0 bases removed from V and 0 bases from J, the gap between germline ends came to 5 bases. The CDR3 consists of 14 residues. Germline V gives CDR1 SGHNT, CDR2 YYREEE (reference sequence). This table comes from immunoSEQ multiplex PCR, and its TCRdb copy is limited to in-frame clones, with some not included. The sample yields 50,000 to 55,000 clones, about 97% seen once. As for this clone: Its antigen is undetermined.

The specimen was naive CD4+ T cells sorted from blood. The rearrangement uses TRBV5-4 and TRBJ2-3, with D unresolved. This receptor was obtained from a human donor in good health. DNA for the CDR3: TGTGCCAGCAGCTTGGCCGTCAGCACAGATACGCAGTATTTT. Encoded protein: CASSLAVSTDTQYF. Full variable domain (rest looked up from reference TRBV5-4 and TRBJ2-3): ETGVTQSPTHLIKTRGQQVTLRCSSQSGHNTVSWYQQALGQGPQFIFQYYREEENGRGNFPPRFSGLQFPNYSSELNVNALELDDSALYLCASSLAVSTDTQYFGPGTRLTVL.